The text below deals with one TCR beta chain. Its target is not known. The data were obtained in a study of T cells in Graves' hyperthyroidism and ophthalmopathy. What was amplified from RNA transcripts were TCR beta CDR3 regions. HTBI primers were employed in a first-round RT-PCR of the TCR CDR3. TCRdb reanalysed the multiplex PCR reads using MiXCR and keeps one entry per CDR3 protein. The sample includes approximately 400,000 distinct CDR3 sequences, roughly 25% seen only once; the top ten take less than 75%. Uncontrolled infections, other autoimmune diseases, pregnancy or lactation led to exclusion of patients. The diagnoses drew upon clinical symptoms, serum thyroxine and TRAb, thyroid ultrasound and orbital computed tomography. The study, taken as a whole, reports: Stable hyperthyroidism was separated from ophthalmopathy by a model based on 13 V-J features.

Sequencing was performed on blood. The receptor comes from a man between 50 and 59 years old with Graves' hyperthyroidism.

DNA of the CDR3: TGTGCCAGCGGGCAGGGATACTACAATGAGCAGTTCTTC. Translated: CASGQGYYNEQFF. V is TRBV28 and J is TRBJ2-1, with a possible D match to TRBD1 (5 bases). Trimming shortened V by 8 bases and J by 3 bases, and 11 bases separated the two germline ends. The CDR3 runs to 13 residues. The germline gives CDR1 MDHEN, CDR2 SYDVKM. Filled out from reference TRBV28 and TRBJ2-1, the complete variable domain reads DVKVTQSSRYLVKRTGEKVFLECVQDMDHENMFWYRQDPGLGLRLIYFSYDVKMKEKGDIPEGYSVSREKKERFSLILESASTNQTSMYLCASGQGYYNEQFFGPGTRLTVL.